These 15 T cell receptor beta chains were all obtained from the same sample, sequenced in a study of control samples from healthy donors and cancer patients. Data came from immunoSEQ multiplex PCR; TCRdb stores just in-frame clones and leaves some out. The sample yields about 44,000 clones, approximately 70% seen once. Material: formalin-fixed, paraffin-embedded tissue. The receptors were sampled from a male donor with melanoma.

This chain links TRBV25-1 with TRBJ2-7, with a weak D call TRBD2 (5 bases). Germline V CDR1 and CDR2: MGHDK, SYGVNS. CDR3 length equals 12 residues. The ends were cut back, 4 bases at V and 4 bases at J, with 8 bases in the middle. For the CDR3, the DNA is TGTGCCAGCAGTGGTTCGGGGTACGAGCAGTACTTC. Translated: CASSGSGYEQYF.

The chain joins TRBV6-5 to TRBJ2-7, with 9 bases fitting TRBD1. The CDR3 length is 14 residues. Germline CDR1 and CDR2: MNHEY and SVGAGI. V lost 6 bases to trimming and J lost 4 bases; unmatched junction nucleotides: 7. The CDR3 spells CASRGTGSLYEQYF. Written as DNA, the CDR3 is TGTGCCAGCAGAGGGACAGGGTCCCTTTACGAGCAGTACTTC.

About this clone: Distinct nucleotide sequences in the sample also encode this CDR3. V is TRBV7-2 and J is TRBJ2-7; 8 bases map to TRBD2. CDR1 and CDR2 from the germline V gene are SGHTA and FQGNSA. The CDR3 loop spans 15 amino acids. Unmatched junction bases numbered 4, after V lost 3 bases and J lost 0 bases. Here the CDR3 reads CASSLTSVSSYEQYF. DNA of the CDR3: TGTGCCAGCAGCTTGACTAGCGTAAGCTCCTACGAGCAGTACTTC.

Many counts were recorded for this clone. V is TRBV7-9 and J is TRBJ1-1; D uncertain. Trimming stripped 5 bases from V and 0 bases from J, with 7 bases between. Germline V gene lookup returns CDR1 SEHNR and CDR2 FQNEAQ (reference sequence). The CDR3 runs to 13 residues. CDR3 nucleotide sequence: TGTGCCAGCAGCCCCGACTTGAACACTGAAGCTTTCTTT. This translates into CASSPDLNTEAFF. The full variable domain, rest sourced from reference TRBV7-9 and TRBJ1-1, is DTGVSQNPRHKITKRGQNVTFRCDPISEHNRLYWYRQTLGQGPEFLTYFQNEAQLEKSRLLSDRFSAERPKGSFSTLEIQRTEQGDSAMYLCASSPDLNTEAFFGQGTRLTVV.

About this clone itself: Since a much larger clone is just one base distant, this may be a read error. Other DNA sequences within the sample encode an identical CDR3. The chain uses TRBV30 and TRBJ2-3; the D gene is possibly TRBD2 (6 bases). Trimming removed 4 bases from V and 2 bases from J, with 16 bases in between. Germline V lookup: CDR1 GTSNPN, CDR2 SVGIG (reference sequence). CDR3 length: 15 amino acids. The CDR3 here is CAWTTGTPITDTQYF. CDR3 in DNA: TGTGCCTGGACTACCGGGACTCCCATCACAGATACGCAGTATTTT.

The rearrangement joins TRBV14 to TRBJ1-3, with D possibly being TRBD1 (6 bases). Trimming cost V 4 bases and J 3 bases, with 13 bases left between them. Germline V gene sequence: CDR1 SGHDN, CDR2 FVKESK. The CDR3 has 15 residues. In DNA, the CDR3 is TGTGCCAGCAGCCTGAGGGGGTACGGTGGAAACACCATATATTTT. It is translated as CASSLRGYGGNTIYF.

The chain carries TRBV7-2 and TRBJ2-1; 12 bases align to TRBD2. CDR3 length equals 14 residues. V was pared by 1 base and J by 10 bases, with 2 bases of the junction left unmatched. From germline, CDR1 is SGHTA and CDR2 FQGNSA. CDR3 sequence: CASSLVGLAGEQFF. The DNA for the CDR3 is TGTGCCAGCAGCTTAGTCGGACTAGCGGGGGAGCAGTTCTTC.

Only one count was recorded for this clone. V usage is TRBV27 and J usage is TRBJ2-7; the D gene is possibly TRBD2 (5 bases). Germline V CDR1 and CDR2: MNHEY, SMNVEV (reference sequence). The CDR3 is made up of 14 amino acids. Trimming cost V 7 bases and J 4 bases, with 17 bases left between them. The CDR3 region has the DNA TGTGCCAGCAACCCCCGGCCGGAGGCGTACGAGCAGTACTTC. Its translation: CASNPRPEAYEQYF.

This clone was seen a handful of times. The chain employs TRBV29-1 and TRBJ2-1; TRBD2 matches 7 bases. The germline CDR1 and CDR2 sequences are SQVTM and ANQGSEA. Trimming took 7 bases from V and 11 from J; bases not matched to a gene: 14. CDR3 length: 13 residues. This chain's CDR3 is CSARHLSGAQQFF. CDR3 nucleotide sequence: TGCAGCGCCCGTCACTTGAGCGGGGCGCAGCAGTTCTTC.

DNA for the CDR3: TGTGCCAGCAGCCCAGACGACGGATTACACGCAGATACGCAGTATTTT. As protein: CASSPDDGLHADTQYF. V usage is TRBV16 and J usage is TRBJ2-3; no reliable D call. Germline CDR1 reads KGHSY; CDR2 reads FQNENV. The CDR3 is 16 residues long. Trimming cost V 4 bases and J 4 bases, with 18 bases left between them.

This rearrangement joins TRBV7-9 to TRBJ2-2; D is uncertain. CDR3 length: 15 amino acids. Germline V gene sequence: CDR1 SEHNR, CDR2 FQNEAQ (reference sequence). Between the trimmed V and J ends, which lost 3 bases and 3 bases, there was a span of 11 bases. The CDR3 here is CASSFKGIDTGELFF. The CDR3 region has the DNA TGTGCCAGCAGCTTTAAGGGTATCGACACCGGGGAGCTGTTTTTT.

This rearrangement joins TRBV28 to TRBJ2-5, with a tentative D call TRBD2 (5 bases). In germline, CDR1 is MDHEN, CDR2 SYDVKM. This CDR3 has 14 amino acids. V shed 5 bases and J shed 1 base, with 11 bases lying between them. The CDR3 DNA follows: TGTGCCAGCAGTCGAGCTAGCAGCCAAGAGACCCAGTACTTC. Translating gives CASSRASSQETQYF.

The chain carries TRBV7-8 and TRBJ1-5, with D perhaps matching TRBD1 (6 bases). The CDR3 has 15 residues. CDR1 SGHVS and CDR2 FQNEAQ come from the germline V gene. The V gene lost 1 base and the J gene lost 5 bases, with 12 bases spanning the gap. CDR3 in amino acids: CASSLGPDRYQPQHF. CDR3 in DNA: TGTGCCAGCAGCTTAGGCCCGGACAGATATCAGCCCCAGCATTTT.

CDR3: CASTPGNTIYF. As DNA, the CDR3 is TGTGCCAGCACCCCTGGAAACACCATATATTTT. The chain carries TRBV28 and TRBJ1-3; no firm D call. Germline CDR1 is MDHEN and CDR2 is SYDVKM. There are 11 residues in the CDR3. Deletions cut 7 bases from V and 2 bases from J, with 3 bases between.

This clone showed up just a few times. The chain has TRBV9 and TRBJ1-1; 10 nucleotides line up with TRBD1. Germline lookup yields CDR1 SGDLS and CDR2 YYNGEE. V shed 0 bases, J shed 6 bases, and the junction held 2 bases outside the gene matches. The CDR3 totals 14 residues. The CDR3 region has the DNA TGTGCCAGCAGCGTAGAGGACAGGGGGTCTGAAGCTTTCTTT. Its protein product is CASSVEDRGSEAFF.